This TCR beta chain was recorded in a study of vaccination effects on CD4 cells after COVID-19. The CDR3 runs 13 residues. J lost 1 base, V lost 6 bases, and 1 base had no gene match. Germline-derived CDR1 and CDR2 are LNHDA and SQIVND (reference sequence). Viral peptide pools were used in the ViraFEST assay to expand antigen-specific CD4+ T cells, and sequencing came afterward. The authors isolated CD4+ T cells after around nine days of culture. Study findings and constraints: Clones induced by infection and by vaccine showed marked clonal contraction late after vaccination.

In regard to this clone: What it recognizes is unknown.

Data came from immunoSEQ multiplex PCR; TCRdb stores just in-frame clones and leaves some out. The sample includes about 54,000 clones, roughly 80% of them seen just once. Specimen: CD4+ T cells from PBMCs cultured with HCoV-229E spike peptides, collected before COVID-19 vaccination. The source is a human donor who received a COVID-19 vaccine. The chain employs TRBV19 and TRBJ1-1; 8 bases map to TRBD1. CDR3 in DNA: TGTGCCAGTAGCGGACAGGGGAACACTGAAGCTTTCTTT. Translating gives CASSGQGNTEAFF.